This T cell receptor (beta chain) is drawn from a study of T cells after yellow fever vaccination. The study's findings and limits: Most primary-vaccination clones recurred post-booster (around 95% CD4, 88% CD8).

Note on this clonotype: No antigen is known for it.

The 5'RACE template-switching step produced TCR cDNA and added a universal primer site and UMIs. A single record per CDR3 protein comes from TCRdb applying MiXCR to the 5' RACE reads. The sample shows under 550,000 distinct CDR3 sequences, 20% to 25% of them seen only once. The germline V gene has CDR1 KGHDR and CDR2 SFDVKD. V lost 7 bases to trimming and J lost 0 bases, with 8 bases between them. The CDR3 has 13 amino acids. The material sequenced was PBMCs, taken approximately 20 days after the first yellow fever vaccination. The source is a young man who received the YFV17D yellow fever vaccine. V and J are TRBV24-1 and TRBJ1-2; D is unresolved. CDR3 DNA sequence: TGTGCCACCAGCCTAAGAGCTAACTATGGCTACACCTTC. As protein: CATSLRANYGYTF.